The clone carrying this T cell receptor beta chain was found many times. The CDR3 runs to 15 residues. Unmatched junction bases numbered 6, after V lost 6 bases and J lost 6 bases. Germline values: CDR1 SGHNT, CDR2 YYREEE (reference sequence). Universal primer sites and UMIs were introduced during 5'RACE template-switching synthesis of TCR cDNA. Each CDR3 protein gets one entry after TCRdb re-called the 5' RACE reads with MiXCR. Seen here are approximately 34,000 distinct CDR3 sequences, more than 9% observed once, and the top ten hold less than 15%. These data come from a study of T cells after yellow fever vaccination.

This sequence originates from a man aged 18-30 years who received the YFV17D yellow fever vaccine. Material: PBMCs, either bulk or a sorted T-cell subset (CD4+, CD8+, memory, or dextramer-sorted; not recorded which), obtained approximately 16 days after the first yellow fever vaccination. V usage is TRBV5-4 and J usage is TRBJ2-2; 12 nucleotides match TRBD1. The CDR3 loop reads CASTPGQGAAGELFF. DNA of the CDR3: TGTGCCAGCACCCCGGGACAGGGGGCGGCCGGGGAGCTGTTTTTT.